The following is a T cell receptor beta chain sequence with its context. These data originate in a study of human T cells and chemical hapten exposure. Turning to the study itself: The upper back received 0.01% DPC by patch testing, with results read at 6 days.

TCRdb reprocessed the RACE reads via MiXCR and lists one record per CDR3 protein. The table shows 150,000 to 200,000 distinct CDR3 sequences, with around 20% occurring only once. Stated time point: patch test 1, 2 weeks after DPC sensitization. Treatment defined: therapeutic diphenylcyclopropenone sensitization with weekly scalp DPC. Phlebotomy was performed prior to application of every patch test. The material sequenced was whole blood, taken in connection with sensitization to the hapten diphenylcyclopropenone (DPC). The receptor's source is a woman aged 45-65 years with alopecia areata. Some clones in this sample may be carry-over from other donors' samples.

The CDR3 DNA reads as TGCGCCAGCAGAACAGGGGACACTGAAGCTTTCTTT. As protein: CASRTGDTEAFF. The rearrangement links TRBV5-1 to TRBJ1-1; TRBD1 aligns across 7 bases. Germline lookup yields CDR1 SGHRS and CDR2 YFSETQ. Trimming cost V 5 bases and J 3 bases; bases outside gene matches: 1. The CDR3 has 12 residues. Complete variable domain (other parts from reference TRBV5-1 and TRBJ1-1): KAGVTQTPRYLIKTRGQQVTLSCSPISGHRSVSWYQQTPGQGLQFLFEYFSETQRNKGNFPGRFSGRQFSNSRSEMNVSTLELGDSALYLCASRTGDTEAFFGQGTRLTVV.